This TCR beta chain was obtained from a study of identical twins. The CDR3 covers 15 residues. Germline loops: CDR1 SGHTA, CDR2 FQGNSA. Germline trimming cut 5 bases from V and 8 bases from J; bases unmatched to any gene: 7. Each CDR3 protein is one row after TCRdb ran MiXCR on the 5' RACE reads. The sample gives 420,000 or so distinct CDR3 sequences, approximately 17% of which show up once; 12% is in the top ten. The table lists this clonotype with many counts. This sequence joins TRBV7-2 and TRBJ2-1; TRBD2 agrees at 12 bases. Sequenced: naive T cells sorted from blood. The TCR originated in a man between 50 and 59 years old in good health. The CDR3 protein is CASSPGLAGNDEQFF. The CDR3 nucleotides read TGTGCCAGCAGCCCGGGACTAGCGGGTAACGATGAGCAGTTCTTC. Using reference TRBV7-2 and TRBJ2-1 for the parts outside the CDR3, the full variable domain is GAGVSQSPSNKVTEKGKDVELRCDPISGHTALYWYRQSLGQGLEFLIYFQGNSAPDKSGLPSDRFSAERTGGSVSTLTIQRTQQEDSAVYLCASSPGLAGNDEQFFGPGTRLTVL.